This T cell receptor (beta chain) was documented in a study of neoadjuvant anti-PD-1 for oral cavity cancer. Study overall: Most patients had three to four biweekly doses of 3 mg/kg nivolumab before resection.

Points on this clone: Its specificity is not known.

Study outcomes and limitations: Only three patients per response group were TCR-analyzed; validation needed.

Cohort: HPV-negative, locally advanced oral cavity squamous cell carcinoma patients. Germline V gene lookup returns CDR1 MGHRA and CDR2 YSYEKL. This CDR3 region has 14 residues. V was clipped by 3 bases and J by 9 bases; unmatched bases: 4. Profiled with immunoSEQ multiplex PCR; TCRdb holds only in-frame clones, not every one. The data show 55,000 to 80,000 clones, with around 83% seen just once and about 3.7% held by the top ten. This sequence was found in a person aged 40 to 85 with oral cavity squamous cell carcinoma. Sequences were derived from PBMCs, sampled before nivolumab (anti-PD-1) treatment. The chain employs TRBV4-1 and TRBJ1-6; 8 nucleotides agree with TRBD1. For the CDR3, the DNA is TGCGCCAGCAGCCATACAGGGGGAGGTTCACCCCTCCACTTT. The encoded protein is CASSHTGGGSPLHF.